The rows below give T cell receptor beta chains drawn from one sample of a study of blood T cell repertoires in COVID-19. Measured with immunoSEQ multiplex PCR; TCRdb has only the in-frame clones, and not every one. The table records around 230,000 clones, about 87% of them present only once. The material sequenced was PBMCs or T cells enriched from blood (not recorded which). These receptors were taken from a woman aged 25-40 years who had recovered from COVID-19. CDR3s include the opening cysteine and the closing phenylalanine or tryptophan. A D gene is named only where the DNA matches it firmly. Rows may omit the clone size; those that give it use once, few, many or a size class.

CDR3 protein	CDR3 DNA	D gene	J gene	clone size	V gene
CASSYDGTGDVETQYF	TGTGCCAGCAGTTACGATGGGACAGGGGATGTCGAGACCCAGTACTTC	TRBD1	TRBJ2-5	-	TRBV6-2/TRBV6-3
CASRTGTSESWQYF	TGTGCCAGCAGGACCGGGACATCGGAGAGTTGGCAGTACTTC	-	TRBJ2-7	once	TRBV7-2
CASGLGDRGNTEAFF	TGTGCTAGTGGTTTGGGGGACAGGGGAAACACTGAAGCTTTCTTT	TRBD1	TRBJ1-1	-	TRBV12-5
CASSYTGTGSYGYTF	TGTGCCAGCAGTTACACCGGGACAGGGTCCTATGGCTACACCTTC	TRBD1	TRBJ1-2	-	TRBV6-5
CASSVGTSNNEQFF	TGTGCCAGCAGCGTAGGGACTAGCAACAATGAGCAGTTCTTC	TRBD2	TRBJ2-1	-	TRBV9
CASSLEPGAQENQPQHF	TGTGCCAGCAGCTTAGAACCAGGGGCGCAGGAGAATCAGCCCCAGCATTTT	-	TRBJ1-5	-	TRBV7-2
CASSVSPKRDPQETQYF	TGTGCCAGCAGCGTGAGTCCTAAGCGGGACCCTCAAGAGACCCAGTACTTC	TRBD2	TRBJ2-5	-	TRBV9
CASSFTRGRNSPLHF	TGTGCCAGCAGCTTCACAAGGGGGCGGAATTCACCCCTCCACTTT	TRBD1	TRBJ1-6	-	TRBV27
CASSFGTGTDTQYF	TGTGCCAGCAGCTTCGGGACAGGGACAGATACGCAGTATTTT	TRBD1	TRBJ2-3	-	TRBV7-2
CASRRRESSGTEAFF	TGTGCCAGCCGCCGGCGGGAAAGCAGTGGCACTGAAGCTTTCTTT	-	TRBJ1-1	-	TRBV19
CASSPRTQGLNTEAFF	TGCGCCAGCAGCCCCAGAACCCAGGGGTTGAACACTGAAGCTTTCTTT	-	TRBJ1-1	-	TRBV4-3
CASSLEQGALNYGYTF	TGTGCCAGCAGTTTGGAACAGGGAGCCCTAAACTATGGCTACACCTTC	-	TRBJ1-2	-	TRBV6-5
CASSIGSSGNTIYF	TGTGCCAGTAGTATTGGCAGCTCTGGAAACACCATATATTTT	-	TRBJ1-3	-	TRBV19
CASSLGPGGDQPQHF	TGTGCCAGCAGCTTGGGGCCTGGGGGGGATCAGCCCCAGCATTTT	-	TRBJ1-5	-	TRBV5-4
CASSLVGGTGSNQPQHF	TGTGCCAGCAGCTTAGTTGGCGGGACAGGGAGCAATCAGCCCCAGCATTTT	TRBD1	TRBJ1-5	-	TRBV7-6
CATRSGKTGTYEQYF	TGTGCCACCAGAAGTGGGAAGACAGGGACCTACGAGCAGTACTTC	TRBD1	TRBJ2-7	-	TRBV15
CASSQDRSDRAPGELFF	TGTGCCAGCAGCCAAGATAGGTCGGACAGGGCACCCGGGGAGCTGTTTTTT	TRBD1	TRBJ2-2	-	TRBV4-2
CASSVNRGDYGYTF	TGTGCCAGCAGTGTAAACAGGGGCGACTATGGCTACACCTTC	TRBD1	TRBJ1-2	-	TRBV2
CASSGLPWTSGGTDTQYF	TGTGCCAGCTCCGGGCTTCCTTGGACTAGCGGGGGCACAGATACGCAGTATTTT	TRBD2	TRBJ2-3	-	TRBV19
CASTSQGQAYGYTF	TGTGCCAGCACCAGCCAGGGACAGGCATATGGCTACACCTTC	TRBD1	TRBJ1-2	-	TRBV5-4
CASSAGYLPYEQYF	TGTGCCAGCAGTGCGGGATACCTACCCTACGAGCAGTACTTC	-	TRBJ2-7	-	TRBV2
CASSLRQAYSYNEQFF	TGTGCCAGCAGCTTAAGACAGGCTTACTCCTACAATGAGCAGTTCTTC	-	TRBJ2-1	-	TRBV5-4